This T cell receptor beta chain was found in a study of CD8+ T cells in alopecia areata. As for the study in general: Treated individuals took tofacitinib by mouth, 5 to 10 mg twice daily. Tofacitinib therapy lasting 6 to 18 months was followed by 6 months off drug. The SALT score measured affected scalp surface percentage in treated patients. Points from the study as a whole: There was only one nonresponder, so it was unclear how baseline CD8+ expansion relates to response.

Regarding treatment: oral pan-JAK inhibitor, 5-10 mg twice daily. CDR1 is MNHNS and CDR2 is SASEGT in the germline V gene. The V end was cut by 8 bases, the J end by 3 bases, with 14 bases between. The CDR3 is made up of 13 amino acids. Reverse transcribed after extraction, RNA yielded cDNA as the sequencing template. Method: immunoSEQ multiplex PCR; TCRdb's copy keeps in-frame clones and lacks some. This table holds 130,000 or so clones, about 88% found once. Concerning this clone itself: Its target is unknown.

This TCR was sampled from a human donor with alopecia areata. The sequencing here drew on CD8+ T cells sorted from blood, taken at week 4, from a patient treated with tofacitinib. J is TRBJ2-7 and V is TRBV6-1; D not certain. The chain's CDR3 is CASGVSRVYEQYF. The DNA for the CDR3 is TGTGCCAGCGGTGTGTCACGGGTCTACGAGCAGTACTTC.